This T cell receptor beta chain is drawn from a study of graft-versus-host responses after intestinal transplantation. On the study more broadly: Transplant types were multivisceral, liver-intestinal, or isolated intestinal. Recipients were all induced with anti-thymocyte globulin, then given tacrolimus and steroids for roughly three years.

Here immunoSEQ multiplex PCR was the method, and the copy in TCRdb shows in-frame clones only, minus some. The sample lists 20,000 to 25,000 clones, 40% occurring once. Study-level points and caveats: GvH clones occurred in recipient marrow; some first appeared in ileum or blood.

Plates contained some 200,000 CFSE-labeled responder cells and some 200,000 irradiated, violet-dye-labeled stimulator cells. Germline CDR1 is SQVTM and CDR2 is ANQGSEA. The CDR3 is 16 amino acids. After removal of 4 bases from V and 4 bases from J, the junction contained 6 bases not matched to a gene. The origin of this receptor is a human patient who received an intestinal transplant. The chain links TRBV29-1 to TRBJ2-3, with 15 positions matching TRBD2. Sequenced here: alloreactive CD4+ T cells from a mixed lymphocyte reaction culture, sampled before intestinal transplant. Subset specified: CFSE-low proliferating T cells sorted from roughly 6-day pre-transplant mixed lymphocyte reaction (GvH or HvG direction). The DNA for the CDR3 is TGCAGCGTTGGGGGACTAGCGGGGGGACCCCCAGATACGCAGTATTTT. Amino acid sequence: CSVGGLAGGPPDTQYF.